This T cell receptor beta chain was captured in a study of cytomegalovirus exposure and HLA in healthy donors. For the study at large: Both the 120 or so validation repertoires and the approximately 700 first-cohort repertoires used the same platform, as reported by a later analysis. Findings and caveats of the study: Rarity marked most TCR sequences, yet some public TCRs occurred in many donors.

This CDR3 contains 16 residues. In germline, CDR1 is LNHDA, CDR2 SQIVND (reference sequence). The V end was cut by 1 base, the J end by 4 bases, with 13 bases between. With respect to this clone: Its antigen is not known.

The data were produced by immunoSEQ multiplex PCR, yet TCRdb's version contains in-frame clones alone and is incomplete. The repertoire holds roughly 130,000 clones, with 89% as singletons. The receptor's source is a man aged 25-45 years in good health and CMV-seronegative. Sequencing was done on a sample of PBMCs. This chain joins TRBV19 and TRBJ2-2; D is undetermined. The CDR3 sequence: CASSIGSGQFTGELFF. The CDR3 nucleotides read TGTGCCAGTAGTATAGGTAGTGGGCAGTTCACCGGGGAGCTGTTTTTT.